What follows are 14 T cell receptor beta chains derived from one specimen sequenced in a study of CXCR3-negative and CXCR3-positive naive CD8 T cells. The libraries of TRB cDNA were prepared using 5' RACE with UMI labels. From its re-call of the 5' RACE reads, TCRdb lists each CDR3 protein once, without DNA. The repertoire shows approximately 70,000 distinct CDR3 sequences; the top ten hold over 1.3%. Sequencing was done on a sample of naive CXCR3- CD8+ T cells from blood. Noted subset: CD45RO-CCR7+CD27+CD95- naive CD8+ T cells lacking CXCR3 (TNR3-). The receptors here all came from a human donor in good health. Some clones in this sample may be carry-over from other donors' samples.

The chain has TRBV4-3 and TRBJ1-1; the D call of TRBD1 rests on TCRdb alone, since no DNA is present to check it. The CDR3 sequence is 15 residues long. CDR1 LGHNA and CDR2 YSLEER come from the germline V gene. The CDR3 here is CASSDDGQINSEAFF.

V and J are TRBV29-1 and TRBJ2-6; with no DNA, the TCRdb D assignment of TRBD1 cannot be verified. CDR3 length: 15 amino acids. CDR1 SQVTM and CDR2 ANQGSEA come from the germline V gene. The CDR3 reads CSPCGRNSGANVLTF.

J is TRBJ2-7 and V is TRBV5-1. The CDR3 extends over 13 amino acids. Germline V gene data show CDR1 as SGHRS and CDR2 as YFSETQ. The CDR3 sequence: CASSLGVANEQYF.

The chain recombines TRBV20-1 with TRBJ2-7; lacking DNA, the TRBD2 call made by TCRdb goes unchecked. This CDR3 has 14 amino acids. Germline CDR1 and CDR2: DFQATT and SNEGSKA (reference sequence). This chain's CDR3 is CSASLTSGSYEQYF.

The chain joins TRBV18 to TRBJ2-7; TCRdb's assignment of TRBD2 cannot be checked, as there is no DNA. This CDR3 comprises 15 residues. Germline loops: CDR1 KGHSH, CDR2 LQKENI. CDR3 sequence reads: CASSPKGPGDYEQYF.

J is TRBJ2-7 and V is TRBV7-9; checking the TCRdb D call of TRBD1 is not possible without DNA. The CDR3 consists of 17 residues. Germline assignment: CDR1 SEHNR and CDR2 FQNEAQ (reference sequence). The CDR3 here is CASSLAGFPGQGYEQYF.

The rearrangement links TRBV12-3 or TRBV12-4 to TRBJ2-5; the TCRdb D gene call, TRBD2, has no DNA to confirm it. The CDR3 runs 15 residues. The CDR3 region is CASSSFGVAGETQYF.

The chain combines TRBV14 with TRBJ2-7. The CDR3 has 15 residues. Germline V lookup: CDR1 SGHDN, CDR2 FVKESK. The CDR3 loop is CASSQEVRTSYEQYF.

V and J are TRBV6-5 and TRBJ2-7. The V gene's germline CDR1 is MNHEY and CDR2 SVGAGI. The CDR3 contains 11 residues. The CDR3 spells CASSSLYEQYF.

This rearrangement joins TRBV20-1 to TRBJ2-1; lacking DNA, the TRBD1 call made by TCRdb goes unchecked. The CDR3 is 14 amino acids. Germline V gene lookup returns CDR1 DFQATT and CDR2 SNEGSKA (reference sequence). The CDR3: CSARGPGAWNEQFF.

This chain joins TRBV20-1 and TRBJ2-1; the TRBD2 assignment by TCRdb is unverifiable without DNA. CDR1 and CDR2 (germline): DFQATT, SNEGSKA (reference sequence). The CDR3 runs 15 residues. The CDR3 here is CSARRAGNSYDEQFF.

This sequence joins TRBV28 and TRBJ2-5. CDR3 length equals 12 residues. The germline CDR1 and CDR2 sequences are MDHEN and SYDVKM. This chain's CDR3 is CASRYGEETQYF.

V is TRBV7-8 and J is TRBJ2-5; TCRdb reports TRBD1, a call that lacks DNA to check it against. CDR1 is SGHVS and CDR2 is FQNEAQ in the germline V gene. The CDR3 is 17 residues long. CDR3 sequence reads: CASSLSFGSGMGETQYF.

The chain is built from TRBV2 and TRBJ2-1. Germline values: CDR1 SNHLY, CDR2 FYNNEI. This CDR3 has 13 amino acids. CDR3 residues: CASSPDAHNEQFF.